This T cell receptor (beta chain) emerged from a study of cytomegalovirus exposure and HLA in healthy donors. V was pared by 2 bases and J by 8 bases, with 8 bases of the junction left unmatched. This CDR3 contains 13 residues. Germline V CDR1 and CDR2: GTSNPN, SVGIG (reference sequence). With 60 Vbeta and 13 Jbeta primers, the PCR was carried out. Profiling relied on immunoSEQ multiplex PCR, and the TCRdb table lists in-frame clones only, not all of them. This table lists around 50,000 clones. Material for sequencing was PBMCs. The chain employs TRBV30 and TRBJ1-1; 7 bases match TRBD1. The sequence was collected from a woman in her 40s in good health and CMV-seronegative. CDR3 protein: CAWSKAGTAEAFF. CDR3 DNA sequence: TGTGCCTGGAGTAAAGCCGGGACAGCGGAAGCTTTCTTT.